The next 9 T cell receptor beta chains were all read from a single sample in a study of blood T cell repertoires in COVID-19 (dated by TCRdb to 2020 to 2021). Library generation was performed with the immunoSEQ multiplex PCR assay. TCRdb took over this immuneACCESS table, retaining in-frame rearrangements with V and J assigned. Such tables are incomplete; in checked studies, under half of the missing clones stem from an unresolved V gene, and the remainder is unexplained. Within this sample are under 200,000 clones, with more than 90% of them counted one time only. Jointly, the top ten make up 0.5% to 0.55% of the sample. Specimen: peripheral blood. Every receptor here comes from a man in his fifties or sixties with acute or convalescent COVID-19.

The rearrangement uses TRBV18 and TRBJ1-1, with 10 bases matching TRBD1. Germline loops: CDR1 KGHSH, CDR2 LQKENI. CDR3 length equals 14 residues. With 3 bases clipped from V and 5 bases from J, the junction kept 3 bases outside the gene matches. The CDR3 is CASSPRTGGTEAFF. The CDR3 DNA follows: TGTGCCAGCTCACCGAGGACAGGGGGAACTGAAGCTTTCTTT.

V usage is TRBV7-2 and J usage is TRBJ1-2, with 8 bases fitting TRBD1. Germline V CDR1 and CDR2: SGHTA, FQGNSA. J was trimmed by 5 bases and V by 4 bases; bases with no gene match: 9. The length of the CDR3 is 15 residues. The CDR3 loop reads CASSSGQVRAYGYTF. CDR3 bases: TGTGCCAGCAGCTCGGGACAGGTGAGGGCATATGGCTACACCTTC.

J is TRBJ1-2 and V is TRBV6-5; TRBD1 might be the D (6 bases). Germline lookup yields CDR1 MNHEY and CDR2 SVGAGI. This CDR3 is 12 amino acids long. V was shortened by 6 bases and J by 8 bases, with 13 bases between the two germline ends. CDR3 DNA sequence: TGTGCCAGCAGCCAGGGGCAGAGGGGCTACACCTTC. Encoded protein: CASSQGQRGYTF.

The rearrangement joins TRBV6-2 or TRBV6-3 to TRBJ1-1; the D is unclear. Germline values: CDR1 MNHEY, CDR2 SVGEGT. The CDR3 has 12 amino acids. The V end was cut by 6 bases, the J end by 10 bases, with 15 bases between. Here the CDR3 DNA reads TGTGCCAGCAGCACCGCGGGCCATAGAGCTTTCTTT. It encodes CASSTAGHRAFF.

This clone was found once. The chain links TRBV27 to TRBJ1-2, with TRBD1 matching 8 bases. The ends lost 5 bases at V and 4 bases at J; junction bases unmatched: 12. There are 16 residues in the CDR3. From germline, CDR1 is MNHEY and CDR2 SMNVEV (reference sequence). The CDR3 nucleotides read TGTGCCAGCAGTACGCGACAGGGGAGAAGGGCCTATGGCTACACCTTC. Its protein product is CASSTRQGRRAYGYTF.

The chain couples TRBV23-1 to TRBJ2-3; the match to TRBD1 covers 7 bases. TRBV23-1 falls under the ORF class, with uncertain function. The CDR3 totals 18 residues. The J segment lost 2 bases and the V segment lost 0 bases, leaving 11 bases of the junction unmatched. The CDR3 DNA reads TGCGCCAGCAGTCAATCGGCGCCCAAGGGACAGCTCACAGATACGCAGTATTTT. Encoded protein: CASSQSAPKGQLTDTQYF.

The chain recombines TRBV6-5 with TRBJ1-6; no firm D call. Germline V CDR1 and CDR2: MNHEY, SVGAGI. This CDR3 region has 15 residues. V lost 6 bases to trimming and J lost 0 bases, with 9 bases between them. CDR3 loop: CASSLQSSYNSPLHF. The CDR3 DNA reads as TGTGCCAGCAGCCTACAGAGCTCCTATAATTCACCCCTCCACTTT.

The chain links TRBV7-9 to TRBJ1-1; 7 bases line up with TRBD1. Trimming at V came to 5 bases and at J to 1 base, leaving 1 base not matched to a gene. The CDR3 totals 13 residues. Germline values: CDR1 SEHNR, CDR2 FQNEAQ (reference sequence). The CDR3, as DNA: TGTGCCAGCAGCGGGGACAGGAACACTGAAGCTTTCTTT. This translates into CASSGDRNTEAFF.

The CDR3 is CASSHTFWGGRGDEQFF. For the CDR3, the DNA is TGTGCCAGCAGCCACACTTTCTGGGGCGGGAGGGGCGATGAGCAGTTCTTC. The rearrangement uses TRBV3-1 (or the pseudogene TRBV3-2) and TRBJ2-1, with 9 nucleotides matching TRBD2. The CDR3 loop spans 17 amino acids. Germline CDR1 and CDR2: LGHDT and YNNKEL (reference sequence). Trimming at V came to 3 bases and at J to 8 bases, leaving 14 bases not matched to a gene.